The rows below give T cell receptor beta chains drawn from one sample of a study of T cell repertoires in cytomegalovirus infection. TCRdb processed the reads anew with MiXCR; each CDR3 protein has one entry. The sample carries 450,000 to 550,000 distinct CDR3 sequences, approximately 46% recorded once. The antigens of these receptors remain unknown. Source: cultured PBMCs, taken from culture after CMV antigen stimulation. Receptor source: a human donor in good health (CMV status not recorded). Some clones in this sample may be carry-over from other donors' samples. The CDR3 runs from the conserved cysteine through the conserved F or W. The D gene is left open where the match is weak. Clone size, where shown, is once, few, many, or a class for clones that have expanded.

TRBV7-8	TRBJ2-1	12	NA	NA	CASSLGGPLQFF	TGTGCCAGCAGCTTAGGGGGACCCTTGCAGTTCTTC
TRBV12-3/TRBV12-4	TRBJ1-2	12	TRBD1	few	CASSLTGTGTSF	TGTGCCAGCAGTCTGACCGGGACAGGGACATCCTTC
TRBV2	TRBJ2-2	16	NA	few	CASTRGGLRNTGELFF	TGTGCCAGCACCCGAGGAGGCCTAAGAAACACCGGGGAGCTGTTTTTT
TRBV28	TRBJ2-5	14	NA	NA	CASDPGGVDETQYF	TGTGCCAGCGACCCGGGGGGCGTGGATGAGACCCAGTACTTC
TRBV6-5	TRBJ2-5	17	TRBD1	once	CASSYSDRDSDQETQYF	TGTGCCAGCAGTTACTCAGACCGGGACAGCGACCAAGAGACCCAGTACTTC
TRBV19	TRBJ2-7	14	NA	NA	CASSMGSVAYEQYF	TGTGCCAGTAGTATGGGCAGCGTAGCCTACGAGCAGTACTTC
TRBV19	TRBJ2-1	13	TRBD2	NA	CASSIRLATEQFF	TGTGCCAGTAGTATTAGACTAGCGACTGAGCAGTTCTTC
TRBV4-1	TRBJ1-2	15	NA	few	CASSLPSASFSGYTF	TGCGCCAGCAGCCTCCCTTCGGCCAGTTTTTCTGGCTACACCTTC
TRBV5-6	TRBJ1-6	14	NA	NA	CASSLEMGNSPLHF	TGTGCCAGCAGCTTGGAGATGGGTAATTCACCCCTCCACTTT
TRBV28	TRBJ2-1	13	NA	few	CASSSRDTNEQFF	TGTGCCAGCAGTTCTCGGGACACGAATGAGCAGTTCTTC
TRBV6-1	TRBJ2-1	15	NA	few	CASGNSRVSYNEQFF	TGTGCCAGCGGGAACAGCAGAGTTTCCTACAATGAGCAGTTCTTC
TRBV6-1	TRBJ1-1	14	TRBD1	few	CASSEGTGGTEAFF	TGTGCCAGCAGTGAAGGGACAGGGGGGACTGAAGCTTTCTTT
TRBV10-3	TRBJ1-1	13	NA	few	CAISESGGFEAFF	TGTGCCATCAGTGAGTCGGGCGGATTTGAAGCTTTCTTT
TRBV7-8	TRBJ2-1	16	TRBD2	many	CASSSALAGVGNEQFF	TGTGCCAGCAGCTCTGCTCTAGCGGGAGTGGGCAATGAGCAGTTCTTC
TRBV2	TRBJ2-1	19	TRBD1	NA	CASLVTGTGAMSSYNEQFF	TGTGCCAGCTTAGTTACCGGGACAGGGGCGATGAGCTCCTACAATGAGCAGTTCTTC
TRBV27	TRBJ1-6	19	NA	NA	CASSLSGSLESSYNSPLHF	TGTGCCAGCAGTTTATCGGGCAGCCTCGAGAGCTCCTATAATTCACCCCTCCACTTT
TRBV20-1	TRBJ2-1	15	TRBD2	NA	CSASRTSGAEGEQFF	TGCAGTGCTAGTAGGACTAGCGGGGCCGAGGGTGAGCAGTTCTTC
TRBV4-1	TRBJ1-1	14	NA	NA	CASSLTFVSTEAFF	TGCGCCAGCAGCCTCACTTTTGTGAGCACTGAAGCTTTCTTT
TRBV6-5	TRBJ2-5	13	NA	NA	CASGRGKGETQYF	TGTGCCAGCGGTAGGGGCAAAGGAGAGACCCAGTACTTC
TRBV7-8	TRBJ2-1	16	NA	few	CASSSLRVAAYNEQFF	TGTGCCAGCAGCTCCCTCCGTGTAGCGGCATACAATGAGCAGTTCTTC
TRBV7-2	TRBJ1-3	15	NA	NA	CASSLFRGGGNTIYF	TGTGCCAGCAGCTTATTTCGGGGAGGGGGAAACACCATATATTTT
TRBV5-5	TRBJ1-6	17	TRBD1	few	CASSWGTGSNYNSPLHF	TGTGCCAGCAGCTGGGGGACAGGGTCTAACTATAATTCACCCCTCCACTTT
TRBV6-6	TRBJ2-2	15	TRBD2	NA	CAGAGLAGGGGELFF	TGTGCCGGGGCGGGACTAGCGGGAGGTGGCGGGGAGCTGTTTTTT
TRBV4-1	TRBJ2-1	15	TRBD2	few	CASSQGGLAFNEQFF	TGCGCCAGCAGCCAAGGAGGACTAGCCTTTAATGAGCAGTTCTTC
TRBV4-1	TRBJ2-1	15	NA	NA	CASSQVGGRSNEQFF	TGCGCCAGCAGCCAAGTCGGGGGTAGAAGCAATGAGCAGTTCTTC
TRBV27	TRBJ2-7	13	NA	NA	CASRRAGTYEQYF	TGTGCCAGCAGGCGGGCTGGAACCTACGAGCAGTACTTC
TRBV9	TRBJ2-1	15	NA	once	CASSPRPGGNNEQFF	TGTGCCAGCAGCCCCCGCCCGGGCGGTAACAATGAGCAGTTCTTC
TRBV4-1	TRBJ2-3	15	TRBD2	NA	CASSQGLAGGEPQYF	TGCGCCAGCAGCCAAGGGCTAGCGGGGGGTGAGCCGCAGTATTTT
TRBV20-1	TRBJ1-2	13	NA	NA	CSARVEGLYGYTF	TGCAGTGCTAGAGTGGAAGGGCTCTATGGCTACACCTTC
TRBV7-2	TRBJ2-1	16	TRBD2	NA	CASSLLAGGLGHEQFF	TGTGCCAGCAGCCTCCTAGCGGGGGGGTTGGGTCATGAGCAGTTCTTC
TRBV20-1	TRBJ2-1	14	NA	NA	CSASGWGGRNEQFF	TGCAGTGCTAGTGGCTGGGGGGGGCGGAATGAGCAGTTCTTC
TRBV6-1	TRBJ2-7	16	TRBD2	NA	CASSSPGGDGSYEQYF	TGTGCCAGCAGTTCGCCGGGGGGTGACGGCTCCTACGAGCAGTACTTC
TRBV5-4	TRBJ2-3	14	NA	NA	CASSPDTTTDTQYF	TGTGCCAGCAGCCCGGACACAACCACAGATACGCAGTATTTT
TRBV7-8	TRBJ2-1	16	TRBD2	NA	CASSLRGTSGGSEQFF	TGTGCCAGCAGCCTTAGAGGGACTAGCGGGGGTAGTGAGCAGTTCTTC
TRBV12-3/TRBV12-4	TRBJ1-3	11	NA	NA	CASRGANTIYF	TGTGCCAGCAGGGGAGCGAACACCATATATTTT
TRBV3-1	TRBJ2-1	17	NA	few	CASSQDSRRDYHNEQFF	TGTGCCAGCAGCCAAGATAGTCGAAGAGACTACCACAATGAGCAGTTCTTC
TRBV5-1	TRBJ1-1	15	TRBD1	NA	CASSWDRVAGTEAFF	TGCGCCAGCAGCTGGGACAGGGTGGCGGGCACTGAAGCTTTCTTT